The 30 T cell receptor beta chains given below trace back to one sample, sequenced in a study of T-cell memory formation after mild COVID-19. Each CDR3 protein gets one entry after TCRdb re-called the 5' RACE reads with MiXCR. The data contain 300,000 to 400,000 distinct CDR3 sequences, approximately 16% of them singletons. What was sequenced was PBMCs or a T cell subset sorted from them (not recorded which). Receptors originate from a man younger than 35 who had mild COVID-19 (a few samples of this study predate the infection). Cell type and time point are not known.

This clonotype was picked up many times. The V and J genes are TRBV12-3 or TRBV12-4 and TRBJ2-3; D perhaps matches TRBD2 (5 bases). This CDR3 spans 13 amino acids. V was clipped by 8 bases and J by 5 bases, with 14 bases between them. This CDR3 reads CASQSLAGDTQYF. The CDR3 DNA follows: TGTGCCAGCCAGTCCCTAGCCGGAGATACGCAGTATTTT.

The chain combines TRBV25-1 with TRBJ1-1, with D tentatively TRBD1 (5 bases). The germline V and J ends were trimmed by 4 bases and 4 bases, with 10 bases remaining between them. This CDR3 spans 13 amino acids. Germline loops: CDR1 MGHDK, CDR2 SYGVNS. CDR3 amino acids: CASSVPGGTEAFF. The DNA of the CDR3 is TGTGCCAGCAGTGTCCCGGGGGGCACTGAAGCTTTCTTT.

This clonotype has just a few counts. The CDR3 loop reads CATSPDWTNYEQYF. For the CDR3, the DNA is TGTGCCACCAGTCCTGACTGGACTAACTACGAGCAGTACTTC. This chain uses TRBV15 with TRBJ2-7, with D possibly matching TRBD2 (6 bases). V was trimmed by 6 bases and J by 3 bases, leaving 15 bases between them. The CDR3 is 14 residues long. CDR1 is LNHNV and CDR2 is YYDKDF in the germline V gene (reference sequence).

Many counts were recorded for this clonotype. This chain connects TRBV12-3 or TRBV12-4 to TRBJ1-3, with TRBD1 matching 7 bases. Trimming took 7 bases from V and 7 from J; bases not matched to a gene: 7. The CDR3 length is 13 residues. CDR3: CASKQGRLNTIYF. CDR3 DNA: TGTGCCAGCAAACAGGGGAGGTTGAACACCATATATTTT.

This clonotype turned up a few times. The genes are TRBV28 and TRBJ2-3; tentative D call: TRBD2 (5 bases). Trimming left V 3 bases short and J 1 base short, with 11 bases between. This CDR3 has 15 residues. The germline gives CDR1 MDHEN, CDR2 SYDVKM. The CDR3 DNA reads as TGTGCCAGCAGTTTTTCGCGGGTGCGCACAGATACGCAGTATTTT. Its translation: CASSFSRVRTDTQYF.

The chain has TRBV5-1 and TRBJ1-1; possibly TRBD1 for D (5 bases). Deletions cut 4 bases from V and 1 base from J, with 11 bases between. CDR1 is SGHRS and CDR2 is YFSETQ in the germline V gene. CDR3 length: 14 amino acids. The CDR3 loop reads CASSPGPRNTEAFF. CDR3 DNA sequence: TGCGCCAGCAGCCCGGGACCGAGGAACACTGAAGCTTTCTTT.

This clonotype was picked up a small number of times. The chain uses TRBV6-2 or TRBV6-3 and TRBJ1-1, with TRBD1 matching 7 bases. Germline V lookup: CDR1 MNHEY, CDR2 SVGEGT. With V trimmed by 0 bases and J by 2 bases, 3 bases remained unmatched. The CDR3 totals 15 residues. The CDR3 DNA reads TGTGCCAGCAGTTACTCAAGGGGGCGCAACACTGAAGCTTTCTTT. Encoded protein: CASSYSRGRNTEAFF.

This clonotype occurred many times. The chain has TRBV25-1 and TRBJ2-6; the D gene is possibly TRBD1 (5 bases). Trimming took off 4 bases at V and 0 bases at J, with 7 bases between the two ends. Per the germline V gene, CDR1 is MGHDK and CDR2 is SYGVNS. CDR3 length: 15 amino acids. CDR3 sequence reads: CASSVGHSGANVLTF. The CDR3 nucleotides read TGTGCCAGCAGTGTAGGACACTCTGGGGCCAACGTCCTGACTTTC. Complete variable domain (other parts from reference TRBV25-1 and TRBJ2-6): EADIYQTPRYLVIGTGKKITLECSQTMGHDKMYWYQQDPGMELHLIHYSYGVNSTEKGDLSSESTVSRIRTEHFPLTLESARPSHTSQYLCASSVGHSGANVLTFGAGSRLTVL.

This chain uses TRBV5-1 with TRBJ1-2; TRBD1 agrees at 8 bases. The trim removed 0 bases at V and 5 bases at J, leaving 9 bases unmatched. This CDR3 has 16 residues. Germline CDR1 is SGHRS and CDR2 is YFSETQ. The CDR3 sequence: CASSLVEDRGGYGYTF. CDR3 sequence (DNA): TGCGCCAGCAGCTTGGTAGAAGACAGGGGAGGATATGGCTACACCTTC.

In its sample, this clonotype was seen a few times. This chain joins TRBV7-2 and TRBJ2-2; weak D call: TRBD2 (5 bases). The CDR3 is made up of 13 amino acids. Germline loops: CDR1 SGHTA, CDR2 FQGNSA. Trimming took 4 bases from V and 5 from J, leaving 8 bases between them. CDR3 region: CASSSRETGELFF. CDR3 DNA sequence: TGTGCCAGCAGCTCTAGGGAGACCGGGGAGCTGTTTTTT.

As regards this clonotype: At one end, the junction sequence differs from germline, possibly due to a read error. The CDR3 DNA is TGCGCCAGCACCTTGGGGGGACCGATCCAAGAGACCCAGTACTTC. It yields the protein CASTLGGPIQETQYF. The chain carries TRBV5-1 and TRBJ2-5; a possible D gene is TRBD2 (6 bases). CDR3 length equals 15 residues. Germline CDR1 reads SGHRS; CDR2 reads YFSETQ. Looking up the rest from reference TRBV5-1 and TRBJ2-5 gives the full variable domain: KAGVTQTPRYLIKTRGQQVTLSCSPISGHRSVSWYQQTPGQGLQFLFEYFSETQRNKGNFPGRFSGRQFSNSRSEMNVSTLELGDSALYLCASTLGGPIQETQYFGPGTRLLVL.

Comments on this clonotype: A much larger clone lies one base from this, so it may be a read error. This chain joins TRBV25-1 and TRBJ2-5; perhaps D is TRBD1 or TRBD2 (6 bases each). Germline lookup yields CDR1 MGHDK and CDR2 SYGVNS. The CDR3 sequence is 14 residues long. V lost 6 bases and J 4 bases, leaving 15 bases between the germline ends. The CDR3, as DNA: TGTGCCAGCAGCATGACGGGGGCCGGAGAGACCCAGTACTTC. This sequence encodes CASSMTGAGETQYF.

V is TRBV7-9 and J is TRBJ2-2, with 9 bases identical to TRBD1. This CDR3 spans 14 amino acids. Germline V gene data show CDR1 as SEHNR and CDR2 as FQNEAQ (reference sequence). The junction had 3 bases not matched to a gene; V was cut back by 4 bases and J by 6 bases. The CDR3 spells CASSWDRAPGELFF. CDR3 in DNA: TGTGCCAGCAGCTGGGACAGGGCCCCCGGGGAGCTGTTTTTT.

The chain joins TRBV28 to TRBJ2-3; 7 bases match TRBD1. V shed 3 bases and J 6 bases; nucleotides not matched to a gene: 9. Germline V gives CDR1 MDHEN, CDR2 SYDVKM. The CDR3 sequence is 15 residues long. The CDR3 sequence: CASSFMTGSLDTQYF. The CDR3 nucleotides are TGTGCCAGCAGTTTTATGACAGGGAGCTTGGATACGCAGTATTTT.

The table lists this clonotype with many counts. This sequence joins TRBV5-1 and TRBJ2-1, with a weak D call TRBD2 (6 bases). Trimming cost V 1 base and J 0 bases, with 29 bases left between them. CDR1 is SGHRS, CDR2 YFSETQ, per germline. The CDR3 runs to 22 residues. The CDR3 region has the DNA TGCGCCAGCAGCTTGCGGGGGTATCAATCCCGTACTCTCATTACCTCCTACAATGAGCAGTTCTTC. It specifies CASSLRGYQSRTLITSYNEQFF.

The chain recombines TRBV23-1 with TRBJ2-2; the match to TRBD2 covers 9 bases. TRBV23-1 is sorted into the ORF group, with uncertain function. J gave up 5 bases and V 4 bases, and 11 bases lay outside the gene matches. The CDR3 totals 17 residues. The CDR3 DNA sequence: TGCGCCAGCAGTCCGTCCCCCGGACTAGCGAGAACCGGGGAGCTGTTTTTT. Its translation is CASSPSPGLARTGELFF.

This clonotype was counted between two and nine times. The chain links TRBV9 to TRBJ2-3; D is uncertain. Trimming left V 4 bases short and J 6 bases short, with 12 bases between. Germline CDR1 is SGDLS and CDR2 is YYNGEE. The CDR3 is made up of 13 amino acids. The CDR3 here is CASSPGGLDTQYF. In DNA, the CDR3 is TGTGCCAGCAGCCCAGGTGGGCTGGATACGCAGTATTTT.

The rearrangement joins TRBV5-1 to TRBJ2-7; 9 nucleotides match TRBD1. Germline CDR1 reads SGHRS; CDR2 reads YFSETQ. This CDR3 has 16 amino acids. J was trimmed by 2 bases and V by 4 bases; bases with no gene match: 10. The CDR3 region has the DNA TGCGCCAGCAGCCCCCCCGGGACAGGGAACACCTACGAGCAGTACTTC. Encoded protein: CASSPPGTGNTYEQYF.

In its sample, this clonotype was seen many times. The V gene is TRBV5-6, the J gene TRBJ2-2; 9 bases match TRBD2. The CDR3 runs to 19 residues. V dropped 1 base and J dropped 4; count of bases not matched to a gene: 14. Germline V gene data show CDR1 as SGHDT and CDR2 as YYEEEE. The CDR3 region is CASSLRRLAGQLSTGELFF. The CDR3 coding sequence is TGTGCCAGCAGCTTGCGGCGTCTAGCGGGGCAACTATCCACCGGGGAGCTGTTTTTT.

This clonotype was picked up a small number of times. The CDR3 protein is CASTVSGSPLHF. The DNA for the CDR3 is TGTGCCAGCACGGTCAGTGGGTCACCCCTCCACTTT. The chain combines TRBV28 with TRBJ1-6, with unresolved D. The CDR3 is 12 amino acids. Germline CDR1 is MDHEN and CDR2 is SYDVKM. Trimming removed 7 bases at V and 10 bases at J, with 11 bases between. The full variable domain, in which reference TRBV28 and TRBJ1-6 provide the parts outside the CDR3, is DVKVTQSSRYLVKRTGEKVFLECVQDMDHENMFWYRQDPGLGLRLIYFSYDVKMKEKGDIPEGYSVSREKKERFSLILESASTNQTSMYLCASTVSGSPLHFGNGTRLTVT.

This clonotype has a count of ten or more. The chain combines TRBV5-1 with TRBJ1-1; tentatively, D is TRBD1 (5 bases). The CDR3 covers 14 residues. Germline CDR1 reads SGHRS; CDR2 reads YFSETQ. Trimming stripped 3 bases from V and 7 bases from J, with 16 bases between. The CDR3 DNA reads TGCGCCAGCAGCTCATCCGACAGTCGGGGTGAAGCTTTCTTT. Translation: CASSSSDSRGEAFF.

The chain combines TRBV18 with TRBJ1-2; the D gene is possibly TRBD1 (5 bases). The ends were cut back, 3 bases at V and 6 bases at J, with 14 bases in the middle. Germline lookup yields CDR1 KGHSH and CDR2 LQKENI. This CDR3 is 14 amino acids long. This CDR3 reads CASSPQDMENGYTF. The DNA for the CDR3 is TGTGCCAGCTCACCCCAGGACATGGAGAATGGCTACACCTTC.

This sequence joins TRBV11-2 and TRBJ2-2; D might be TRBD2 (5 bases). The V and J ends lost 4 bases and 1 base respectively, with 13 bases between them. This CDR3 contains 16 residues. Per the germline V gene, CDR1 is SGHAT and CDR2 is FQNNGV. CDR3 residues: CASSWVRTLNTGELFF. CDR3 DNA: TGTGCCAGCAGCTGGGTCAGGACTTTGAACACCGGGGAGCTGTTTTTT.

This chain links TRBV4-3 with TRBJ2-1, with TRBD2 as a possible D gene (7 bases). Trimming stripped 4 bases from V and 8 bases from J, with 18 bases between. CDR1 is LGHNA and CDR2 is YSLEER in the germline V gene. The CDR3 loop spans 15 amino acids. CDR3 DNA sequence: TGCGCCAGCAGCCCGGGGAGGGGGGCGAGGGATGAGCAGTTCTTC. The encoded protein is CASSPGRGARDEQFF.

The rearrangement joins TRBV6-1 to TRBJ1-1; D is perhaps TRBD1 (6 bases). Germline values: CDR1 MNHNS, CDR2 SASEGT. The CDR3 is made up of 13 amino acids. Trimming took 7 bases from V and 10 from J, leaving 19 bases between them. The CDR3 protein is CASIGGRFRGAFF. CDR3 bases: TGTGCCAGCATCGGGGGCCGTTTCAGGGGAGCTTTCTTT.

This clonotype occurred a few times. V is TRBV7-2 and J is TRBJ1-5; D unclear. V was shortened by 1 base and J by 4 bases, with 20 bases between the two germline ends. This CDR3 is 18 amino acids long. Germline V lookup: CDR1 SGHTA, CDR2 FQGNSA. CDR3 region: CASSLGTDYKGLNQPQHF. CDR3 DNA: TGTGCCAGCAGCTTAGGCACGGACTACAAGGGCTTAAATCAGCCCCAGCATTTT.

This clonotype came up a few times. The rearrangement uses TRBV5-4 and TRBJ2-2; 8 nucleotides align to TRBD1. The CDR3 spans 16 residues. Germline lookup yields CDR1 SGHNT and CDR2 YYREEE (reference sequence). With V trimmed by 3 bases and J by 0 bases, 4 bases remained unmatched. The CDR3 region is CASSSMDRANTGELFF. DNA of the CDR3: TGTGCCAGCAGCTCTATGGACAGGGCGAACACCGGGGAGCTGTTTTTT.

This clonotype has just a few counts. The chain joins TRBV13 to TRBJ2-5; D unclear. The germline gives CDR1 PRHDT, CDR2 FYEKMQ (reference sequence). The germline V and J ends were trimmed by 5 bases and 4 bases, with 20 bases remaining between them. This CDR3 is built from 16 residues. CDR3 region: CASSPRLVLGGETQYF. The CDR3 DNA is TGTGCCAGCAGCCCACGTCTTGTGCTCGGCGGAGAGACCCAGTACTTC.

In this sample, this clonotype turned up many times. J is TRBJ1-3 and V is TRBV4-1; no definite D call. Trimming removed 0 bases at V and 1 base at J, with 7 bases between. The CDR3 covers 15 residues. Per the germline V gene, CDR1 is MGHRA and CDR2 is YSYEKL. Here the CDR3 DNA reads TGCGCCAGCAGCCAAGATGTAGCTTCTGGAAACACCATATATTTT. It translates to CASSQDVASGNTIYF.

The chain recombines TRBV7-3 with TRBJ2-2; D is unresolved. The CDR3 length is 16 residues. Per the germline V gene, CDR1 is SGHTA and CDR2 is FQGTGA. V was shortened by 2 bases and J by 7 bases, with 17 bases between the two germline ends. Here the CDR3 DNA reads TGTGCCAGCAGCTTATTACCAACACCGGTAGGCGGGGAGCTGTTTTTT. Residues: CASSLLPTPVGGELFF.